The 7 T cell receptor beta chains given below trace back to one sample, sequenced in a study of beta chain features in type 1 diabetes. These receptors' antigens are unknown. Whole-study findings and limits: Among patients with Type 1 diabetes, TCRB CDR3s were moderately but significantly shorter in every one of the four CD4+ subsets.

What was sequenced were expressed TCRB transcripts, since all of the isolated RNA had been reverse transcribed. The table came from immunoSEQ multiplex PCR; TCRdb's copy has only in-frame clones and leaves some out. This table holds about 650,000 clones, 9.5% to 15% found once. What was sequenced was naive CD4+ T cells from blood. All receptors come from a young man with type 1 diabetes.

For the CDR3, the DNA is TGTGCCAGCACTTCTAACTATGGCTACACCTTC. This codes for CASTSNYGYTF. The rearrangement uses TRBV2 and TRBJ1-2; no clear D gene. Trimming pared 7 bases from V and 0 bases from J, leaving 3 bases between. The germline gives CDR1 SNHLY, CDR2 FYNNEI. This CDR3 has 11 amino acids.

This chain joins TRBV4-1 and TRBJ2-6; D might be TRBD1 (6 bases). CDR1 MGHRA and CDR2 YSYEKL come from the germline V gene. The CDR3 is made up of 20 amino acids. Trimming took 0 bases from V and 1 from J, leaving 19 bases between them. CDR3 residues: CASSQDIGFFQGSGANVLTF. The CDR3 nucleotides are TGCGCCAGCAGCCAAGATATAGGATTTTTTCAGGGGTCTGGGGCCAACGTCCTGACTTTC.

The V and J genes are TRBV7-3 and TRBJ2-7; TRBD1 aligns across 8 bases. Per germline, CDR1 SGHTA and CDR2 FQGTGA. J lost 3 bases, V lost 5 bases, and 6 bases had no gene match. The CDR3 extends over 14 amino acids. CDR3 DNA: TGTGCCAGCAGCCCAGGACAGGGAAACTACGAGCAGTACTTC. Translated: CASSPGQGNYEQYF.

This clone occurred a few times. The sample holds other DNA sequences that translate to the same CDR3. The chain has TRBV7-3 and TRBJ2-1; 7 bases fit TRBD1. The CDR3 is 12 amino acids. The germline gives CDR1 SGHTA, CDR2 FQGTGA. Losses at the gene ends were 3 bases for V and 10 bases for J; bases not matched to a gene: 3. The CDR3 loop reads CASSFQGGEQFF. The CDR3 DNA reads as TGTGCCAGCAGCTTCCAAGGGGGCGAGCAGTTCTTC. The full variable domain, rest sourced from reference TRBV7-3 and TRBJ2-1, is GAGVSQTPSNKVTEKGKYVELRCDPISGHTALYWYRQSLGQGPEFLIYFQGTGAADDSGLPNDRFFAVRPEGSVSTLKIQRTERGDSAVYLCASSFQGGEQFFGPGTRLTVL.

This chain uses TRBV7-8 with TRBJ2-1, with 7 bases matching TRBD2. The length of the CDR3 is 14 residues. Germline trimming cut 4 bases from V and 7 bases from J; bases unmatched to any gene: 7. Germline values: CDR1 SGHVS, CDR2 FQNEAQ. CDR3 protein: CASSSSGAGNEQFF. The CDR3 DNA sequence: TGTGCCAGCAGCTCAAGCGGGGCGGGGAATGAGCAGTTCTTC.

V and J are TRBV19 and TRBJ1-5; D gene uncertain. Between the trimmed V and J ends, which lost 3 bases and 0 bases, there was a span of 6 bases. This CDR3 is built from 14 residues. From germline, CDR1 is LNHDA and CDR2 SQIVND (reference sequence). Here the CDR3 reads CASSIMGSNQPQHF. For the CDR3, the DNA is TGTGCCAGTAGTATCATGGGTAGCAATCAGCCCCAGCATTTT.

The sample holds a few counts of this clone. The rearrangement uses TRBV4-3 and TRBJ1-6, with a tentative D call TRBD1 (6 bases). There are 15 residues in the CDR3. Deletions cut 2 bases from V and 3 bases from J, with 8 bases between. CDR1 is LGHNA and CDR2 is YSLEER in the germline V gene. In DNA form, the CDR3 reads TGCGCCAGCAGCCAATCAGGGGACTATAATTCACCCCTCCACTTT. Translating it yields CASSQSGDYNSPLHF.